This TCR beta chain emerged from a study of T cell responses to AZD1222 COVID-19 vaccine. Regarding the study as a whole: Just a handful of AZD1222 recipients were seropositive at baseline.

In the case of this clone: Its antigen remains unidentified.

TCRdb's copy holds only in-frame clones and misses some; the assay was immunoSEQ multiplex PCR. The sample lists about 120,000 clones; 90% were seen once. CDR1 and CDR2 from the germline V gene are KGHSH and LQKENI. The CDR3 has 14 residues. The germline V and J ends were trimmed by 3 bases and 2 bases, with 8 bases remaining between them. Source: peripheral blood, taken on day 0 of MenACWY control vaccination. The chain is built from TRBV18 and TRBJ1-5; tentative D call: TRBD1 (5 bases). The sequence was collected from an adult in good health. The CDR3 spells CASSPQGGNQPQHF. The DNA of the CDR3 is TGTGCCAGCTCACCCCAGGGCGGCAATCAGCCCCAGCATTTT.